The 22 T cell receptor beta chains below were found in one sample sequenced in a study of T cell changes during pregnancy in multiple sclerosis. Profiled with immunoSEQ multiplex PCR; TCRdb holds only in-frame clones, not every one. The sample has about 110,000 clones, less than 95% seen once. The sequencing used peripheral blood, collected after pregnancy. The receptors derive from a female donor with multiple sclerosis, enrolled in a pregnancy study.

The rearrangement joins TRBV5-5 to TRBJ1-6; D is unclear. Trimming left V 4 bases short and J 4 bases short, with 18 bases between. Germline assignment: CDR1 SGHKS and CDR2 YYEKEE (reference sequence). The CDR3 loop spans 17 amino acids. The CDR3 here is CASSPPEGPDYNSPLHF. The CDR3 DNA reads TGTGCCAGCAGCCCACCCGAGGGCCCGGATTATAATTCACCCCTCCACTTT.

The chain couples TRBV5-1 to TRBJ2-3; 7 bases map to TRBD1. Germline-derived CDR1 and CDR2 are SGHRS and YFSETQ. The CDR3 loop spans 15 amino acids. Trimming at V came to 1 base and at J to 4 bases, leaving 6 bases not matched to a gene. This CDR3 is CASSLTGARADTQYF. CDR3 in DNA: TGCGCCAGCAGCTTGACAGGGGCCAGGGCAGATACGCAGTATTTT.

The chain uses TRBV10-2 and TRBJ1-1, with D possibly being TRBD1 (5 bases). The germline gives CDR1 WSHSY, CDR2 SAAADI. CDR3 length equals 15 residues. Trimming pared 0 bases from V and 4 bases from J, leaving 12 bases between. The chain's CDR3 is CASSESPGAITEAFF. The CDR3 DNA is TGCGCCAGCAGTGAGTCGCCTGGGGCAATCACTGAAGCTTTCTTT.

This chain uses TRBV6-6 with TRBJ2-5; the D gene is possibly TRBD1 (5 bases). The CDR3 extends over 15 amino acids. Germline CDR1 and CDR2: MNHNY and SVGAGI (reference sequence). V gave up 5 bases and J gave up 5 bases, with 18 bases separating them. This chain's CDR3 is CASSVLARALETQYF. The DNA of the CDR3 is TGTGCCAGCAGTGTACTCGCCAGGGCGTTGGAGACCCAGTACTTC.

The chain links TRBV9 to TRBJ2-3; 9 bases are shared with TRBD2. This CDR3 comprises 19 residues. CDR1 and CDR2 from the germline V gene are SGDLS and YYNGEE. V dropped 0 bases and J dropped 3; count of bases not matched to a gene: 14. CDR3 DNA: TGTGCCAGCAGCGTAGGCGGGAGGGCGGGAGGACATTATACAGATACGCAGTATTTT. Translated, it gives CASSVGGRAGGHYTDTQYF.

V gene TRBV2 combines with J gene TRBJ2-5; D is possibly TRBD2 (5 bases). Trimming shortened V by 7 bases and J by 7 bases, and 16 bases separated the two germline ends. The CDR3 is 13 amino acids. The germline CDR1 and CDR2 sequences are SNHLY and FYNNEI. The CDR3 bases are TGTGCCAGCAAGGGAGCCCTGACGGGGACCCAGTACTTC. Its translation: CASKGALTGTQYF.

The gene calls are TRBV5-4 and TRBJ2-3; TRBD1 aligns across 10 bases. This CDR3 comprises 16 residues. V lost 4 bases, J lost 1 base, and 6 bases stayed unmatched. Per the germline V gene, CDR1 is SGHNT and CDR2 is YYREEE (reference sequence). CDR3 in amino acids: CASSPSGTGGTDTQYF. In nucleotides, the CDR3 is TGTGCCAGCAGCCCTTCCGGGACAGGGGGCACAGATACGCAGTATTTT.

The chain joins TRBV19 to TRBJ2-7; D call uncertain. The germline gives CDR1 LNHDA, CDR2 SQIVND (reference sequence). V was cut by 5 bases and J by 2 bases, with 16 bases left in between. The CDR3 covers 15 residues. The CDR3 spells CASSPHVNTAYEQYF. The CDR3 bases are TGTGCCAGTAGTCCCCATGTTAATACAGCCTACGAGCAGTACTTC.

The V gene is TRBV2, the J gene TRBJ2-5; possible D gene TRBD2, 5 bases. The CDR3 is 13 residues long. The germline CDR1 and CDR2 sequences are SNHLY and FYNNEI. V lost 7 bases and J 2 bases, leaving 11 bases between the germline ends. The CDR3 sequence is CASTMGEQETQYF. The CDR3 nucleotides are TGTGCCAGCACAATGGGAGAGCAAGAGACCCAGTACTTC.

The rearrangement uses TRBV11-2 and TRBJ2-7; no reliable D call. Germline V lookup: CDR1 SGHAT, CDR2 FQNNGV. This CDR3 region has 14 residues. Trimming removed 0 bases at V and 2 bases at J, with 8 bases between. The CDR3 nucleotides read TGTGCCAGCAGCTTAGAACAGATCGCCTACGAGCAGTACTTC. Translated, it gives CASSLEQIAYEQYF.

This clone has a handful of counts. The V call is TRBV5-1, the J call TRBJ2-1; D might be TRBD1 (6 bases). The CDR3 totals 16 residues. Germline assignment: CDR1 SGHRS and CDR2 YFSETQ. V was clipped by 4 bases and J by 7 bases, with 21 bases between them. CDR3 protein: CASSPLTGAKYNEQFF. CDR3 nucleotide sequence: TGCGCCAGCAGCCCGCTGACAGGCGCTAAGTATAATGAGCAGTTCTTC.

V is TRBV4-2 and J is TRBJ1-1, with D possibly being TRBD1 (5 bases). Looked up from germline, CDR1 is LGHNA and CDR2 is YNFKEQ. V lost 2 bases and J lost 0, with 13 bases in between. The CDR3 extends over 16 amino acids. The CDR3 DNA sequence: TGTGCCAGCAGCCAAATCGGAGGGGTGGTGAACACTGAAGCTTTCTTT. Encoded protein: CASSQIGGVVNTEAFF.

This chain uses TRBV5-1 with TRBJ1-1; D remains ambiguous. The V gene lost 8 bases and the J gene lost 1 base, with 15 bases spanning the gap. The CDR3 is made up of 14 amino acids. From germline, CDR1 is SGHRS and CDR2 YFSETQ. The CDR3 loop reads CASKAGSQNTEAFF. The DNA of the CDR3 is TGCGCCAGTAAGGCAGGATCTCAGAACACTGAAGCTTTCTTT.

The chain links TRBV30 to TRBJ1-6, with 8 bases identical to TRBD1. V lost 5 bases, J lost 11 bases, and 8 bases stayed unmatched. This CDR3 comprises 13 residues. Per the germline V gene, CDR1 is GTSNPN and CDR2 is SVGIG (reference sequence). The CDR3 nucleotides read TGTGCCTGGGGCCTCGGGACAGGTACACCCCTCCACTTT. Amino acid sequence: CAWGLGTGTPLHF.

This chain links TRBV6-4 with TRBJ2-3; 8 bases map to TRBD1. The V gene end was trimmed by 0 bases and the J gene end by 1 base; junction bases not matched to a gene: 3. The CDR3 sequence is 16 residues long. Germline V gene sequence: CDR1 MRHNA, CDR2 SNTAGT. The CDR3 sequence: CASSDSETGGTDTQYF. The CDR3 DNA sequence: TGTGCCAGCAGTGACTCGGAGACAGGGGGCACAGATACGCAGTATTTT.

The genes are TRBV30 and TRBJ2-1, with 7 bases aligning to TRBD1. The CDR3 has 15 residues. Germline CDR1 reads GTSNPN; CDR2 reads SVGIG (reference sequence). With V trimmed by 8 bases and J by 4 bases, 14 bases remained unmatched. The CDR3 spells CARRDSFKFYNEQFF. CDR3 coding DNA: TGTGCCCGCCGGGACAGCTTTAAATTTTACAATGAGCAGTTCTTC. Supplemented by reference TRBV30 and TRBJ2-1, the full variable domain reads SQTIHQWPATLVQPVGSPLSLECTVEGTSNPNLYWYRQAAGRGLQLLFYSVGIGQISSEVPQNLSASRPQDRQFILSSKKLLLSDSGFYLCARRDSFKFYNEQFFGPGTRLTVL.

The chain joins TRBV4-2 to TRBJ2-2; 7 bases map to TRBD1. Looked up from germline, CDR1 is LGHNA and CDR2 is YNFKEQ. V lost 0 bases and J lost 0; bases outside the gene matches: 1. This CDR3 region has 16 residues. In DNA form, the CDR3 reads TGTGCCAGCAGCCAAGAGACAGGGCCGAACACCGGGGAGCTGTTTTTT. It yields the protein CASSQETGPNTGELFF.

The rearrangement joins TRBV29-1 to TRBJ1-1; TRBD1 aligns across 8 bases. V shed 7 bases and J 4 bases; nucleotides not matched to a gene: 8. The germline V gene encodes CDR1 SQVTM and CDR2 ANQGSEA. This CDR3 is 13 amino acids long. The DNA of the CDR3 is TGCAGCGCTTACAGGGGGGCGAGCACTGAAGCTTTCTTT. This translates into CSAYRGASTEAFF.

This sequence joins TRBV9 and TRBJ2-1, with D perhaps TRBD2 (6 bases). The V and J ends lost 0 bases and 15 bases respectively, with 25 bases between them. This CDR3 region has 16 residues. Germline CDR1 SGDLS, CDR2 YYNGEE. CDR3 nucleotide sequence: TGTGCCAGCAGCGTAGATGGATGGTCTGTGGAGGGAAGACGGTTCTTC. Its protein is CASSVDGWSVEGRRFF.

Only one count was recorded for this clone. The chain recombines TRBV2 with TRBJ2-1; D remains unclear. The germline CDR1 and CDR2 sequences are SNHLY and FYNNEI. Trimming stripped 4 bases from V and 0 bases from J, with 10 bases between. The CDR3 is made up of 15 amino acids. This CDR3 is CASSVRPSSYNEQFF. As DNA, the CDR3 is TGTGCCAGCAGTGTAAGGCCTAGCTCCTACAATGAGCAGTTCTTC.

The rearrangement links TRBV11-1 to TRBJ2-7, with 9 positions matching TRBD1. CDR3 length equals 17 residues. Germline loops: CDR1 SGHAT, CDR2 FQDESV (reference sequence). J was trimmed by 5 bases and V by 6 bases; bases with no gene match: 17. The CDR3, as DNA: TGTGCCAGCAGTTCCCCCCGAGGGGACAGGGTCCTCGACGAGCAGTACTTC. Encoded protein: CASSSPRGDRVLDEQYF.

Of note for this clone: The same CDR3 arises from other DNA sequences in this sample as well. The chain recombines TRBV15 with TRBJ2-7; no clear D gene. V was cut by 0 bases and J by 4 bases, with 4 bases left in between. Germline CDR1 and CDR2: LNHNV and YYDKDF (reference sequence). This CDR3 spans 12 amino acids. CDR3 protein: CATSRDRYEQYF. CDR3 in DNA: TGTGCCACCAGCAGAGACAGATACGAGCAGTACTTC.